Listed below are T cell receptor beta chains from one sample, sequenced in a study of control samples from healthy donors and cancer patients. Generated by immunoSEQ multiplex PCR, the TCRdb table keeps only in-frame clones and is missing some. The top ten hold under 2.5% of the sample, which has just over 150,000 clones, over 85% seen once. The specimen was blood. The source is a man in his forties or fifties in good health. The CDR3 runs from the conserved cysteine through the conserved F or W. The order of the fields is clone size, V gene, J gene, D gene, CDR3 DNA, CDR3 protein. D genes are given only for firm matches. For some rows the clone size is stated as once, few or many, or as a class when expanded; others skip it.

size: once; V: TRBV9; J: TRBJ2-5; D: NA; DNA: TGTGCCAGCAGCGTACGGGCGGAACAAGAGACCCAGTACTTC; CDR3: CASSVRAEQETQYF
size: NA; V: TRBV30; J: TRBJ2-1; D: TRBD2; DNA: TGTGCCTGGACTTCAGGCGGGAGTTTCTACAATGAGCAGTTCTTC; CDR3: CAWTSGGSFYNEQFF
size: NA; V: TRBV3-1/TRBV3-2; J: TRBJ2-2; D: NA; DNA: TGTGCCACCCATGGAGGGACCGGGGAGCTGTTTTTT; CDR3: CATHGGTGELFF
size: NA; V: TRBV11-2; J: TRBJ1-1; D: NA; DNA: TGTGCCAGCAGCTTAGATCAAGTGTCAGGGAACTTCTTT; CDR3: CASSLDQVSGNFF
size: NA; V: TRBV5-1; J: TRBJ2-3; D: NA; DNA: TGCGCCAGCAGCCCGGCGGTAGCAAACACAGATACGCAGTATTTT; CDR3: CASSPAVANTDTQYF
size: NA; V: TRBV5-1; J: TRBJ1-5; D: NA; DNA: TGCGCCAGCAGCTTAGATGGGGGCAATCAGCCCCAGCATTTT; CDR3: CASSLDGGNQPQHF
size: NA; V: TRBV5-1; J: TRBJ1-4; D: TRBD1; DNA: TGCGCCAGCAGCCAAGGACAGGGTGTTGAAAAACTGTTTTTT; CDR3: CASSQGQGVEKLFF
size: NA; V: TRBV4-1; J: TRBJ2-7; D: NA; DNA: TGCGCCAGCAGCCAAGTCCAGGGGATCTACGAGCAGTACTTC; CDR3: CASSQVQGIYEQYF
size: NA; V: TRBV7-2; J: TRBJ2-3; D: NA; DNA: TGTGCCAGCAGCTTAAACGGGTACACAGATACGCAGTATTTT; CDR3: CASSLNGYTDTQYF
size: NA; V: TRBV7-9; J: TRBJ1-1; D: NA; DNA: TGTGCCAGCAGCTTACCAGTCAACACTGAAGCTTTCTTT; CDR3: CASSLPVNTEAFF
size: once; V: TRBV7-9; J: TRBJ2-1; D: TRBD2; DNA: TGTGCCAGCAGCCCTAAGCGGGGGGGCTCCTACAATGAGCAGTTCTTC; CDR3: CASSPKRGGSYNEQFF
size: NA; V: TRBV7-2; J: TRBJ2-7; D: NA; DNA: TGTGCCAGCAGCGCCTACCCTACCTACGAGCAGTACTTC; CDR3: CASSAYPTYEQYF
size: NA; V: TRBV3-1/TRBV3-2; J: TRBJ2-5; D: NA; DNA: TGTGCCAGCAGACAACAGGGAGGCCAAGAGACCCAGTACTTC; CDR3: CASRQQGGQETQYF
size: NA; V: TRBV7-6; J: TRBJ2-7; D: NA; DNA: TGTGCCAGCGCTGCCGGGACCGGAAGCTCCTACGAGCAGTACTTC; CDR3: CASAAGTGSSYEQYF
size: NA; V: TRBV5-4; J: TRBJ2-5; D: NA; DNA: TGTGCCAGCAGCTCGGGTCAGAACCAAGAGACCCAGTACTTC; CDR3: CASSSGQNQETQYF
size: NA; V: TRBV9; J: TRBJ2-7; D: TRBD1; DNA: TGTGCCAGCAGCGTCACAGGGGGCTCCTACGAGCAGTACTTC; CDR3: CASSVTGGSYEQYF
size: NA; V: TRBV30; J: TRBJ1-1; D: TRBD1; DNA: TGTGCCTGGAGTCGGGACAGGGGGCTTGGAGCTTTCTTT; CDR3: CAWSRDRGLGAFF
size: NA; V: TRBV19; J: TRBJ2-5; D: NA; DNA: TGTGCCAGTAGAGATGGGACCTCAGAGACCCAGTACTTC; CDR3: CASRDGTSETQYF
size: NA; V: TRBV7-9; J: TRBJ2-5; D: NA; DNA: TGTGCCAGCAGCTTAGTGCGCGACCATAAGGAGACCCAGTACTTC; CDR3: CASSLVRDHKETQYF
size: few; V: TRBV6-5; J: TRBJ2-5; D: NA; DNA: TGTGCCAGCAGGGGGAATAACCTGCGGGAGACCCAGTACTTC; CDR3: CASRGNNLRETQYF
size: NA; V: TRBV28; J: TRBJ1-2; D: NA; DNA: TGTGCCAGCACTCCCTCGGGACTGACTTCCACTAACTATGGCTACACCTTC; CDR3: CASTPSGLTSTNYGYTF
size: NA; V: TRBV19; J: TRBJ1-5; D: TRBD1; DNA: TGTGCCAGTAGCCATACTAGGGGACAGTATAGCAATCAGCCCCAGCATTTT; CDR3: CASSHTRGQYSNQPQHF
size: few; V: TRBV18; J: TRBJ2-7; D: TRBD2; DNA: TGTGCCAGCTCACCACCTGGGGGAGGGTCCCGATACGAGCAGTACTTC; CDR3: CASSPPGGGSRYEQYF
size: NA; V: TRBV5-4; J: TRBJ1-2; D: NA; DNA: TGTGCCAGCAGCTTGGAAGTAACTAACTATGGCTACACCTTC; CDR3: CASSLEVTNYGYTF
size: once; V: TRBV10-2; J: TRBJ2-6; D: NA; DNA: TGCGCCAGCGGTGGTTTCTCTGGGGCCAACGTCCTGACTTTC; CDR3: CASGGFSGANVLTF
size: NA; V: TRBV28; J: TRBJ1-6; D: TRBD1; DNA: TGTGCCAGCCTTGACAGGGTGGGGTATAATTCACCCCTCCACTTT; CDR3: CASLDRVGYNSPLHF
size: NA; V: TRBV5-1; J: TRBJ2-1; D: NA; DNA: TGCGCCAGCAGCCTGGGGGACCCACTCTCTTACAATGAGCAGTTCTTC; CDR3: CASSLGDPLSYNEQFF
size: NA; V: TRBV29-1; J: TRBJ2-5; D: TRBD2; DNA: TGCAGCGTTGAAGGCACTAGCGGTGACGTGGAGACCCAGTACTTC; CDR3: CSVEGTSGDVETQYF
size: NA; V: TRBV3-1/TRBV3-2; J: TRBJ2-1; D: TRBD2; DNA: TGTGCCAGCAGCCGCCAAGGACTAGAGGTTTACAATGAGCAGTTCTTC; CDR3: CASSRQGLEVYNEQFF
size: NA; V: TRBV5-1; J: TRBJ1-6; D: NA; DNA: TGCGCCAGCAGCTTGGCCACGAATAATTCACCCCTCCACTTT; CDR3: CASSLATNNSPLHF
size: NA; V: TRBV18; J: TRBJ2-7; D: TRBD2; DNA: TGTGCCAGCTCACCTACTAGCGGAACCTACGAGCAGTACTTC; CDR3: CASSPTSGTYEQYF
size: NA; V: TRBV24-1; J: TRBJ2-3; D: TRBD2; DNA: TGTGCCACCAGTGATGCCGGGACTAGCGGGAGTTCAATCTATTTT; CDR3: CATSDAGTSGSSIYF
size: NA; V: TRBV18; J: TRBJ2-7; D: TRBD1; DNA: TGTGCCAGCTCACCGACGACAGGGGTTGAGCAGTACTTC; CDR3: CASSPTTGVEQYF
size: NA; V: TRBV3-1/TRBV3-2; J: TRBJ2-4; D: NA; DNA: TGTGCCAGCAGCCAAGACAGGGCAGCCAAAAACATTCAGTACTTC; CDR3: CASSQDRAAKNIQYF
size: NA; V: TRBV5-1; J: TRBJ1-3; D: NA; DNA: TGCGCCAGCAGCTGGGACGGTGTCTCTGGAAACACCATATATTTT; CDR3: CASSWDGVSGNTIYF
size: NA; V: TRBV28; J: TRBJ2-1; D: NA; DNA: NA; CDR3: CASSTSEQFF
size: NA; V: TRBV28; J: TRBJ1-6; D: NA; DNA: TGTGCCAGCAGTCCAGACAGTTCACCCCTCCACTTT; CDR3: CASSPDSSPLHF
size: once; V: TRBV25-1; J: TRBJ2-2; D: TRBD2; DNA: TGTGCCAGCAGTGATACTAGCGGGAGTCGGACCGGGGAGCTGTTTTTT; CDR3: CASSDTSGSRTGELFF
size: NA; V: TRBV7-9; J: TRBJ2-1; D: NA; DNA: TGTGCCAGCAGCTTATCCCTGAATGAGCAGTTCTTC; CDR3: CASSLSLNEQFF
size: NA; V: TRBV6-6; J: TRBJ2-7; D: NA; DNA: TGTGCCAGCAGCAGAGGGCAGAGACCCTACGAGCAGTACTTC; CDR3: CASSRGQRPYEQYF
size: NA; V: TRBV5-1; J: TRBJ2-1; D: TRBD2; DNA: TGCGCCAGCAGCCCCGGGACTAGCGGTAGCTCCTACAATGAGCAGTTCTTC; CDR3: CASSPGTSGSSYNEQFF